A selection of T cell receptor beta chains follows, all from one sample in a study of T-cell memory formation after mild COVID-19. MiXCR was run by TCRdb on the 5' RACE reads, yielding one entry per CDR3 protein. The sample carries around 320,000 distinct CDR3 sequences, 19% recorded once. The specimen sequenced was PBMCs or a T cell subset sorted from them (not recorded which). These receptor sequences come from a man between 18 and 29 years old who had mild COVID-19 (a few samples of this study predate the infection). Cell type and time point are not known. Both conserved end residues are part of each CDR3. D genes are given only for firm matches. Not every row has a clone size; where given, it reads once, few, many or a size class.

NA,TRBV7-2,TRBJ2-7,NA,TGTGCCAGCAGCTTAGCAACAGGGCCAACCTACGAGCAGTACTTC,CASSLATGPTYEQYF
TRBD1,TRBV2,TRBJ1-6,NA,TGTGCCAGCACACAGGGACAGTATAATTCACCCCTCCACTTT,CASTQGQYNSPLHF
NA,TRBV5-1,TRBJ2-1,few,TGCGCCAGCAGTTCCGACCGGGACACCCAGTTCTTC,CASSSDRDTQFF
TRBD1,TRBV5-1,TRBJ1-1,NA,TGCGCCAGCAGCTCAAGGACAGGTCAAATAATGAACACTGAAGCTTTCTTT,CASSSRTGQIMNTEAFF
NA,TRBV20-1,TRBJ2-5,few,TGCAGTGCTGTCTCAGGGGGGGAAGAGACCCAGTACTTC,CSAVSGGEETQYF
TRBD1,TRBV7-3,TRBJ2-3,few,TGTGCCAGCAGCCCCGGACAGGACAGTTGGGCGCAGTATTTT,CASSPGQDSWAQYF
NA,TRBV18,TRBJ2-1,NA,TGTGCCAGCTCACCACCGGGGGGGCTGTTCAATGAGCAGTTCTTC,CASSPPGGLFNEQFF
TRBD1,TRBV18,TRBJ1-2,NA,TGTGCCAGCTCACCGACAGGGCAGGACTATGGCTACACCTTC,CASSPTGQDYGYTF
NA,TRBV5-1,TRBJ2-3,few,TGCGCCAGCGGACATTTTTCCACAGATACGCAGTATTTT,CASGHFSTDTQYF
NA,TRBV20-1,TRBJ1-2,NA,TGCAGTGCTAGAGGGAGTCTCGAAGACTATGGCTACACCTTC,CSARGSLEDYGYTF
NA,TRBV5-8,TRBJ2-2,few,TGTGCCAGCAGCCTGGTTTTTGCCGGGGAGCTGTTTTTT,CASSLVFAGELFF
TRBD2,TRBV4-2,TRBJ2-2,NA,TGTGCCAGCAGCCAAGATACGGGGGGATGGACCGGGGAGCTGTTTTTT,CASSQDTGGWTGELFF
TRBD1,TRBV5-1,TRBJ1-6,few,TGCGCCAGCAGCCCAGGACAGGGGAGGACACCCCTCCACTTT,CASSPGQGRTPLHF
NA,TRBV7-2,TRBJ2-1,NA,TGTGCCAGCAGCTTAAGTAGCGACCATGAGCAGTTCTTC,CASSLSSDHEQFF
NA,TRBV5-4,TRBJ2-1,many,TGTGCCAGCAGTGAACAGTTCAAGGATGAGCAGTTCTTC,CASSEQFKDEQFF
NA,TRBV5-5,TRBJ2-1,NA,TGTGCCAGCAGCTTGGGTTGGGGGGAACCTGGAAATGAGCAGTTCTTC,CASSLGWGEPGNEQFF
NA,TRBV6-2/TRBV6-3,TRBJ2-5,few,TGTGCCAGCAGTTCCGAAGAGGAGACCCAGTACTTC,CASSSEEETQYF
NA,TRBV4-3,TRBJ2-6,NA,TGCGCCAGCAGCCAAGATAGGGGGACTGGGGCCAACGTCCTGACTTTC,CASSQDRGTGANVLTF
NA,TRBV4-2,TRBJ1-1,NA,TGTGCCAGCAGCCAAGCTCAGGGAGAGATTGAAGCTTTCTTT,CASSQAQGEIEAFF
TRBD1,TRBV3-1,TRBJ2-7,NA,TGTGCCAGCAGCCCGGATCGGGACAGGGTCGACGAGCAGTACTTC,CASSPDRDRVDEQYF
NA,TRBV12-3/TRBV12-4,TRBJ1-1,few,TGTGCCAGCAGTTTTAGGGGGAACGCTTTCTTT,CASSFRGNAFF
NA,TRBV9,TRBJ1-4,NA,TGTGCCAGCAGCGTAGAAGTCCCCGTTATCCGGGCAAACCAAGAAAAACTGTTTTTT,CASSVEVPVIRANQEKLFF
NA,TRBV24-1,TRBJ2-5,few,TGTGCCACCAGTGACTCCTTACGGGGGGAGACCCAGTACTTC,CATSDSLRGETQYF
TRBD2,TRBV20-1,TRBJ2-7,NA,TGCAGTGCGCCGAGACTAGCGGGGACCTACGAGCAGTACTTC,CSAPRLAGTYEQYF
NA,TRBV5-4,TRBJ1-1,few,TGTGCCAGCAGACTAACGGGTTCCGATGAAGTTTTCTTT,CASRLTGSDEVFF
NA,TRBV27,TRBJ2-7,few,TGTGCCAGCAGTTCTACCAATCGGGACGCCCGCTACGAGCAGTACTTC,CASSSTNRDARYEQYF
NA,TRBV11-2,TRBJ1-3,NA,TGTGCCAGCAGCTTACACCGCTGGAGCTCTGGAAACACCATATATTTT,CASSLHRWSSGNTIYF
NA,TRBV30,TRBJ1-1,NA,TGTGCCTGGAGCCCCCTGGCAGTGGGGAACACTGAAGCTTTCTTT,CAWSPLAVGNTEAFF
NA,TRBV14,TRBJ2-5,once,TGTGCCAGCAGCCAAGGGGGGGTCCGAAAAGAGACCCAGTACTTC,CASSQGGVRKETQYF
NA,TRBV9,TRBJ2-6,NA,TGTGCCAGCAGCGCCCGAGGACAGCCAAGGTCAGGGGCCAACGTCCTGACTTTC,CASSARGQPRSGANVLTF
TRBD1,TRBV7-2,TRBJ1-1,few,TGTGCCAGCAGTTCGGACAGGGGGCTAACTGAAGCTTTCTTT,CASSSDRGLTEAFF
NA,TRBV12-3/TRBV12-4,TRBJ2-1,NA,TGTGCCAGCAGTGCCCCCGGTGCAGGGACGGACAATGAGCAGTTCTTC,CASSAPGAGTDNEQFF
TRBD2,TRBV5-4,TRBJ2-2,few,TGTGCCAGCAGCATAGCGGGGGGCTCGAACACCGGGGAGCTGTTTTTT,CASSIAGGSNTGELFF
NA,TRBV5-1,TRBJ2-7,few,TGCGCCAGCAGCCTTCGGTGGGGCTACGAGCAGTACTTC,CASSLRWGYEQYF
NA,TRBV18,TRBJ2-5,NA,TGTGCCAGCTCACCACTGGTGGAAGAGACCCAGTACTTC,CASSPLVEETQYF
TRBD2,TRBV10-2,TRBJ2-2,NA,TGCGCCGCGCCAGCGGGGGACACCGGGGAGCTGTTTTTT,CAAPAGDTGELFF
TRBD1,TRBV7-9,TRBJ1-2,NA,TGTGCCAGCAGCTTTGGTCCTCAAGACAGGGACCATGGCTACACCTTC,CASSFGPQDRDHGYTF
TRBD2,TRBV15,TRBJ2-3,few,TGTGCCACCAGCAGAGTGCGGGGGACTAGCGGAGATACGCAGTATTTT,CATSRVRGTSGDTQYF
NA,TRBV7-2,TRBJ2-4,few,TGTGCCAGCAGCTTTGGCAGGGCCCTAAACATTCAGTACTTC,CASSFGRALNIQYF
NA,TRBV19,TRBJ1-5,few,TGTGCCAGTAGGGAGGAGTGGCGGCAGCCCCAGCATTTT,CASREEWRQPQHF
NA,TRBV12-3/TRBV12-4,TRBJ1-5,NA,TGTGCCAGCAGTAGACGTCCCGAGCCCCAGCATTTT,CASSRRPEPQHF
NA,TRBV7-2,TRBJ2-1,NA,TGTGCCAGCAGCTTAGCGCACAGGACCTACAATGAGCAGTTCTTC,CASSLAHRTYNEQFF
NA,TRBV20-1,TRBJ2-5,few,TGCAGTGCTACGCTGCCCCAAGAGACCCAGTACTTC,CSATLPQETQYF
NA,TRBV6-1,TRBJ2-4,NA,TGTGCCAGCACCCCGGTTCGAGGAATGATTCAGTACTTC,CASTPVRGMIQYF
NA,TRBV7-2,TRBJ1-2,NA,TGTGCCAGCAGCTTAGTGAGCGGGGCGTACTATGGCTACACCTTC,CASSLVSGAYYGYTF
NA,TRBV4-1,TRBJ1-5,NA,TGCGCCAGCAGCCAAGAACCCCAGGCGGGGGAGCATTTT,CASSQEPQAGEHF
TRBD1,TRBV5-1,TRBJ2-1,few,TGCGCCAGCAGCCTAACCCCTTGGACAGGCGACAATGAGCAGTTCTTC,CASSLTPWTGDNEQFF
NA,TRBV12-3/TRBV12-4,TRBJ2-7,NA,TGTGCCAGCAGTTTAGCTGGACGGGGCACCTACGAGCAGTACTTC,CASSLAGRGTYEQYF
TRBD1,TRBV7-9,TRBJ1-5,few,TGTGCCAGCAGCCGTACAGGGGGCTCTAGCAATCAGCCCCAGCATTTT,CASSRTGGSSNQPQHF
TRBD1,TRBV4-1,TRBJ1-2,NA,TGCGCCAGCAGCCAGACACAGGGGTCGTACGGCTACACCTTC,CASSQTQGSYGYTF
TRBD2,TRBV3-1,TRBJ2-1,few,TGTGCCAGCAGCCAAGCGGCTAGCGGGGACGAGCAGTTCTTC,CASSQAASGDEQFF